The clone carrying this TCR beta chain was recorded a few times. What it recognizes is unknown. The entry originates in a study of graft-versus-host responses after intestinal transplantation. Whole-study findings and limits: GvH clones occurred in recipient marrow; some first appeared in ileum or blood.

The assay was immunoSEQ multiplex PCR, and TCRdb's table has in-frame clones only and misses some. The data contain around 120,000 clones, 90% of them singletons. The CDR3 is 12 amino acids. The V gene's germline CDR1 is SEHNR and CDR2 FQNEAQ (reference sequence). The V end was cut by 5 bases, the J end by 2 bases, with 7 bases between. The receptor was isolated from a human donor who received an intestinal transplant. The chain joins TRBV7-9 to TRBJ2-7; possibly TRBD2 for D (5 bases). The source material was unstimulated CD4+ T cells sorted from spleen or lymph node cells, sampled before intestinal transplant. In DNA form, the CDR3 reads TGTGCCAGCAGCGAGGGAGCCTACGAGCAGTACTTC. Its protein product is CASSEGAYEQYF.